This entry lists 26 T cell receptor beta chains sequenced from one sample in a study of blood T cell repertoires in COVID-19. TCRdb keeps only in-frame clones here, not all; method: immunoSEQ multiplex PCR. The sample has around 40,000 clones; more than 75% are singletons. Sequenced sample: peripheral blood. Receptors were obtained from a man aged 50 to 59 with active or convalescent COVID-19.

This clone occurred once. The chain recombines TRBV4-1 with TRBJ2-3; TRBD2 agrees at 15 bases. V was clipped by 5 bases and J by 4 bases; unmatched bases: 10. The germline gives CDR1 MGHRA, CDR2 YSYEKL. This CDR3 spans 18 amino acids. CDR3 nucleotides: TGCGCCAGCAGCGGACTAGCGGGGGGGCGCCGCTTCCCAGATACGCAGTATTTT. Translation gives CASSGLAGGRRFPDTQYF.

This sequence joins TRBV6-5 and TRBJ1-2, with 7 nucleotides matching TRBD1. This CDR3 has 12 amino acids. Germline V lookup: CDR1 MNHEY, CDR2 SVGAGI. Losses at the gene ends were 8 bases for V and 4 bases for J; bases not matched to a gene: 4. CDR3 sequence (DNA): TGTGCCAGCTTAGGGGGCGGCTATGGCTACACCTTC. Protein: CASLGGGYGYTF.

V and J are TRBV2 and TRBJ2-7; D may be TRBD2 (5 bases). Germline V gives CDR1 SNHLY, CDR2 FYNNEI. The CDR3 length is 13 residues. The V and J ends lost 7 bases and 1 base respectively, with 11 bases between them. DNA for the CDR3: TGTGCCAGCATCCCCTGGGAGTCCTACGAGCAGTACTTC. This codes for CASIPWESYEQYF.

The chain carries TRBV2 and TRBJ1-5; 8 bases are shared with TRBD1. CDR1 SNHLY and CDR2 FYNNEI come from the germline V gene. V shed 4 bases, J shed 1 base, and the junction held 12 bases outside the gene matches. The CDR3 runs 18 residues. For the CDR3, the DNA is TGTGCCAGCAGTGGGTGGACAGGGATGGGGCCGAGCAATCAGCCCCAGCATTTT. Residues: CASSGWTGMGPSNQPQHF.

V and J are TRBV7-3 and TRBJ2-1; TRBD1 matches 7 bases. The CDR3 extends over 15 amino acids. Trimming at V came to 5 bases and at J to 3 bases, leaving 7 bases not matched to a gene. The germline V gene has CDR1 SGHTA and CDR2 FQGTGA. The chain's CDR3 is CASSPSGQNYNEQFF. CDR3 DNA sequence: TGTGCCAGCAGCCCATCGGGACAGAACTACAATGAGCAGTTCTTC. Filled out from reference TRBV7-3 and TRBJ2-1, the complete variable domain reads GAGVSQTPSNKVTEKGKYVELRCDPISGHTALYWYRQSLGQGPEFLIYFQGTGAADDSGLPNDRFFAVRPEGSVSTLKIQRTERGDSAVYLCASSPSGQNYNEQFFGPGTRLTVL.

This clone occurred once. The J gene is TRBJ2-5, the V gene TRBV11-1, with a tentative D call TRBD1 (6 bases). CDR1 is SGHAT and CDR2 is FQDESV in the germline V gene (reference sequence). V shed 3 bases and J shed 0 bases, with 11 bases lying between them. The CDR3 runs 15 residues. The CDR3 sequence is CASSFADSYQETQYF. In nucleotides, the CDR3 is TGTGCCAGCAGCTTCGCGGACAGCTACCAAGAGACCCAGTACTTC.

V usage is TRBV5-1 and J usage is TRBJ1-4, with 8 positions matching TRBD1. The trim removed 4 bases at V and 8 bases at J, leaving 7 bases unmatched. Germline CDR1 reads SGHRS; CDR2 reads YFSETQ. CDR3 length: 14 residues. CDR3 DNA sequence: TGCGCCAGCAGCACCGGACAGGGTGGGGAAAAACTGTTTTTT. As protein: CASSTGQGGEKLFF.

J is TRBJ1-5 and V is TRBV19; TRBD1 matches at 7 bases. Germline V gives CDR1 LNHDA, CDR2 SQIVND (reference sequence). The ends lost 10 bases at V and 3 bases at J; junction bases unmatched: 15. The CDR3 spans 16 residues. CDR3 region: CATLRVGGFNNQPQHF. The CDR3 region has the DNA TGTGCCACCTTACGGGTAGGGGGCTTTAACAATCAGCCCCAGCATTTT.

The chain couples TRBV7-6 to TRBJ2-1; 7 bases fit TRBD2. V trimming: 5 bases; J trimming: 6 bases; junction bases outside the gene matches: 4. CDR3 length: 13 residues. Germline CDR1 SGHVS, CDR2 FNYEAQ. The CDR3 here is CASSLPGGNEQFF. CDR3 DNA: TGTGCCAGCAGCCTCCCGGGGGGCAATGAGCAGTTCTTC.

The rearrangement links TRBV3-1 (or the pseudogene TRBV3-2) to TRBJ2-5, with 8 bases that match TRBD1. There are 16 residues in the CDR3. Germline V lookup: CDR1 LGHDT, CDR2 YNNKEL (reference sequence). V was pared by 6 bases and J by 7 bases, with 16 bases of the junction left unmatched. CDR3 sequence reads: CASSYLGTGGKATQYF. The CDR3 DNA is TGTGCCAGCAGTTACCTCGGGACAGGCGGTAAGGCGACCCAGTACTTC.

The chain has TRBV5-1 and TRBJ2-3; 11 nucleotides line up with TRBD1. In germline, CDR1 is SGHRS, CDR2 YFSETQ. The CDR3 length is 18 residues. The J segment lost 1 base and the V segment lost 1 base, leaving 8 bases of the junction unmatched. CDR3 sequence: CASSLWGQGDRGTDTQYF. The CDR3 DNA reads TGCGCCAGCAGCTTGTGGGGACAGGGGGACAGGGGCACAGATACGCAGTATTTT.

This rearrangement joins TRBV6-5 to TRBJ1-6; D not certain. The CDR3 runs 14 residues. V lost 6 bases, J lost 4 bases, and 10 bases lay in between. Per the germline V gene, CDR1 is MNHEY and CDR2 is SVGAGI. This CDR3 reads CASRDGGYNSPLHF. DNA of the CDR3: TGTGCCAGCAGGGACGGCGGGTATAATTCACCCCTCCACTTT.

This clone came up once. The rearrangement uses TRBV19 and TRBJ2-7; 9 bases match TRBD1. Trimming removed 5 bases from V and 4 bases from J; junction bases left unmatched: 9. The germline gives CDR1 LNHDA, CDR2 SQIVND (reference sequence). The CDR3 loop spans 15 amino acids. The CDR3 bases are TGTGCCAGTAGTTCTCCTGGGACAGGGTATTACGAGCAGTACTTC. Translated, it gives CASSSPGTGYYEQYF.

This chain joins TRBV5-1 and TRBJ2-3, with D hard to call. This CDR3 has 16 amino acids. Trimming took off 1 base at V and 2 bases at J, with 14 bases between the two ends. Germline CDR1 is SGHRS and CDR2 is YFSETQ. The CDR3 sequence: CASSLSTAHLTDTQYF. The DNA for the CDR3 is TGCGCCAGCAGCTTGAGCACAGCTCATCTCACAGATACGCAGTATTTT.

This sequence joins TRBV9 and TRBJ1-1; 10 bases agree with TRBD1. The CDR3 length is 15 residues. J gave up 7 bases and V 3 bases, and 9 bases lay outside the gene matches. In germline, CDR1 is SGDLS, CDR2 YYNGEE. CDR3 amino acids: CASSARPGTGDEAFF. CDR3 in DNA: TGTGCCAGCAGCGCCCGACCCGGGACAGGGGATGAAGCTTTCTTT.

The rearrangement joins TRBV3-1 (or the pseudogene TRBV3-2) to TRBJ1-1; no clear D. CDR3 size: 15 residues. Germline V gives CDR1 LGHDT, CDR2 YNNKEL (reference sequence). V lost 3 bases, J lost 0 bases, and 11 bases lay in between. The CDR3 region has the DNA TGTGCCAGCAGCCACTTTAGCCGGATGAACACTGAAGCTTTCTTT. Its protein product is CASSHFSRMNTEAFF.

This sequence joins TRBV7-3 and TRBJ2-2; 7 bases map to TRBD1. In germline, CDR1 is SGHTA, CDR2 FQGTGA. The CDR3 length is 16 residues. The junction had 6 bases not matched to a gene; V was cut back by 1 base and J by 4 bases. The CDR3 sequence is CASSLKGGGGTGELFF. The CDR3 DNA is TGTGCCAGCAGCTTAAAAGGGGGCGGTGGCACCGGGGAGCTGTTTTTT.

The chain carries TRBV3-1 (or the pseudogene TRBV3-2) and TRBJ1-4; D not certain. The germline V gene encodes CDR1 LGHDT and CDR2 YNNKEL (reference sequence). The CDR3 spans 16 residues. Trimming took 2 bases from V and 7 from J, leaving 17 bases between them. CDR3 DNA: TGTGCCAGCAGCCAACACGGAAAGGCCCGGGGTGAAAAACTGTTTTTT. Its translation: CASSQHGKARGEKLFF.

The rearrangement links TRBV3-1 (or the pseudogene TRBV3-2) to TRBJ1-2, with D tentatively TRBD1 (5 bases). Germline assignment: CDR1 LGHDT and CDR2 YNNKEL (reference sequence). The CDR3 runs to 12 residues. The ends were cut back, 4 bases at V and 8 bases at J, with 11 bases in the middle. CDR3 region: CASSPAGQGYTF. In DNA, the CDR3 is TGTGCCAGCAGCCCCGCAGGGCAAGGCTACACCTTC.

The CDR3 protein is CSVDGGSSYNEQFF. The CDR3 DNA follows: TGCAGCGTTGACGGGGGAAGCTCCTACAATGAGCAGTTCTTC. The chain recombines TRBV29-1 with TRBJ2-1; D perhaps matches TRBD2 (6 bases). The germline gives CDR1 SQVTM, CDR2 ANQGSEA. V gave up 3 bases and J gave up 0 bases, with 9 bases separating them. This CDR3 contains 14 residues.

The chain uses TRBV12-3 or TRBV12-4 and TRBJ1-1; a weak D match, TRBD1 (5 bases). The CDR3 covers 13 residues. Deletions cut 6 bases from V and 2 bases from J, with 10 bases between. DNA of the CDR3: TGTGCCAGCAGGGGGGAGGGAAACACTGAAGCTTTCTTT. Translating gives CASRGEGNTEAFF.

This clone was seen just once. This chain connects TRBV10-3 to TRBJ2-7; TRBD1 matches at 7 bases. This CDR3 is built from 14 residues. Germline CDR1 is ENHRY and CDR2 is SYGVKD. V shed 2 bases and J 4 bases; nucleotides not matched to a gene: 5. CDR3 protein: CAISEGQVVYEQYF. The CDR3 DNA sequence: TGTGCCATCAGTGAGGGACAGGTGGTGTACGAGCAGTACTTC.

The chain joins TRBV5-1 to TRBJ2-7, with D uncertain. V dropped 5 bases and J dropped 9 bases, with 18 bases sitting between them. The CDR3 runs 13 residues. In germline, CDR1 is SGHRS, CDR2 YFSETQ. The CDR3 DNA reads TGCGCCAGCAGGGGTATTTGGCCCCTAGGGCAGTACGTC. It specifies CASRGIWPLGQYV.

The chain employs TRBV5-1 and TRBJ2-7, with D maybe TRBD2 (6 bases). The CDR3 is 14 residues long. Germline V gene sequence: CDR1 SGHRS, CDR2 YFSETQ. The V end was cut by 0 bases, the J end by 3 bases, with 10 bases between. The CDR3 is CASSLAGGFYEQYF. As DNA, the CDR3 is TGCGCCAGCAGCTTGGCAGGAGGGTTCTACGAGCAGTACTTC.

This chain uses TRBV5-1 with TRBJ1-1; a weak D match, TRBD1 (6 bases). CDR1 is SGHRS and CDR2 is YFSETQ in the germline V gene. V dropped 4 bases and J dropped 4 bases, with 11 bases sitting between them. There are 13 residues in the CDR3. The DNA for the CDR3 is TGCGCCAGCAGCAGGGGGGGAAGCACTGAAGCTTTCTTT. The encoded protein is CASSRGGSTEAFF.

V is TRBV5-4 and J is TRBJ2-3; D possibly corresponds to TRBD1 (5 bases). The length of the CDR3 is 14 residues. The V gene lost 3 bases and the J gene lost 0 bases, with 8 bases spanning the gap. Germline V gene sequence: CDR1 SGHNT, CDR2 YYREEE (reference sequence). CDR3 sequence (DNA): TGTGCCAGCAGCTACACAGGTAGCACAGATACGCAGTATTTT. Amino acids: CASSYTGSTDTQYF. Combining the CDR3 with reference TRBV5-4 and TRBJ2-3 gives the whole variable domain ETGVTQSPTHLIKTRGQQVTLRCSSQSGHNTVSWYQQALGQGPQFIFQYYREEENGRGNFPPRFSGLQFPNYSSELNVNALELDDSALYLCASSYTGSTDTQYFGPGTRLTVL.